Listed here are 27 T cell receptor beta chains from one sample, sequenced in a study of blood T cell repertoires in COVID-19. Libraries were prepared by immunoSEQ multiplex PCR; TCRdb keeps only in-frame clonotypes and omits some of them. The data hold 250,000 to 300,000 clones, with under 90% observed a single time. The sample comprised peripheral blood. The receptors shown here come from a man aged 60 to 75 with acute or convalescent COVID-19.

The genes are TRBV5-1 and TRBJ1-1; 7 nucleotides line up with TRBD1. The germline V gene has CDR1 SGHRS and CDR2 YFSETQ. The CDR3 totals 13 residues. Trimming at V came to 4 bases and at J to 4 bases, leaving 4 bases not matched to a gene. CDR3 DNA: TGCGCCAGCAGCCTGACAGGGCTCACTGAAGCTTTCTTT. Its protein is CASSLTGLTEAFF.

The gene calls are TRBV6-6 and TRBJ1-3, with D maybe TRBD1 (5 bases). Trimming cost V 6 bases and J 2 bases, with 20 bases left between them. Germline V gives CDR1 MNHNY, CDR2 SVGAGI (reference sequence). The CDR3 loop spans 17 amino acids. Written as DNA, the CDR3 is TGTGCCAGCAGCCGATCGCCCGTTAGGGGCGCTGGAAACACCATATATTTT. Residues: CASSRSPVRGAGNTIYF.

The rearrangement uses TRBV6-4 and TRBJ2-5, with 9 nucleotides matching TRBD1. The CDR3 totals 17 residues. J gave up 4 bases and V 4 bases, and 13 bases lay outside the gene matches. Germline assignment: CDR1 MRHNA and CDR2 SNTAGT. This CDR3 reads CASSVAGQGGRGETQYF. CDR3 nucleotide sequence: TGTGCCAGCAGTGTGGCGGGACAGGGCGGTCGGGGAGAGACCCAGTACTTC.

V and J are TRBV7-9 and TRBJ1-6; a weak D match, TRBD1 (6 bases). The CDR3 is 18 amino acids. V lost 3 bases and J 9 bases, leaving 24 bases between the germline ends. Germline V gene sequence: CDR1 SEHNR, CDR2 FQNEAQ (reference sequence). As DNA, the CDR3 is TGTGCCAGCAGCTTTGACTGGGACACCACTATGGCAAGTTCACCCCTCCACTTT. Its translation: CASSFDWDTTMASSPLHF.

Comments on this clone: Other DNA sequences within the sample encode an identical CDR3. The J gene is TRBJ2-1, the V gene TRBV18; 8 bases map to TRBD1. The CDR3 is 16 amino acids. Germline V CDR1 and CDR2: KGHSH, LQKENI. Germline trimming cut 0 bases from V and 4 bases from J; bases unmatched to any gene: 5. The CDR3 region is CASSPPGRGLYNEQFF. The DNA for the CDR3 is TGTGCCAGCTCACCACCGGGCAGGGGGCTATACAATGAGCAGTTCTTC. Looking up the rest from reference TRBV18 and TRBJ2-1 gives the full variable domain: NAGVMQNPRHLVRRRGQEARLRCSPMKGHSHVYWYRQLPEEGLKFMVYLQKENIIDESGMPKERFSAEFPKEGPSILRIQQVVRGDSAAYFCASSPPGRGLYNEQFFGPGTRLTVL.

The chain uses TRBV13 and TRBJ1-1; D gene uncertain. Germline loops: CDR1 PRHDT, CDR2 FYEKMQ (reference sequence). Trimming left V 5 bases short and J 1 base short, with 11 bases between. The CDR3 has 14 amino acids. The CDR3 reads CASSGPTPNTEAFF. DNA for the CDR3: TGTGCCAGCAGCGGCCCGACTCCGAACACTGAAGCTTTCTTT.

V gene TRBV27 combines with J gene TRBJ1-6; possibly TRBD1 for D (6 bases). Germline V CDR1 and CDR2: MNHEY, SMNVEV (reference sequence). Trimming pared 1 base from V and 8 bases from J, leaving 21 bases between. The CDR3 has 18 amino acids. The CDR3 nucleotides are TGTGCCAGCAGTTTATTGAGTCAGGGGTCCCAGGTGGATTCACCCCTCCACTTT. Its translation: CASSLLSQGSQVDSPLHF.

The chain combines TRBV27 with TRBJ2-1, with 11 bases that match TRBD1. V lost 5 bases, J lost 14 bases, and 14 bases stayed unmatched. CDR1 MNHEY and CDR2 SMNVEV come from the germline V gene (reference sequence). The CDR3 contains 15 residues. CDR3: CASSPGTGGVGEEFF. CDR3 in DNA: TGTGCCAGCAGTCCCGGGACAGGGGGGGTTGGGGAGGAGTTCTTC.

CDR3 nucleotide sequence: TGTGCCAGCAGCATCGACAGGGGGCGCCAAGAGACCCAGTACTTC. It encodes CASSIDRGRQETQYF. V gene TRBV9 combines with J gene TRBJ2-5; TRBD1 agrees at 10 bases. This CDR3 is 15 amino acids long. The ends lost 4 bases at V and 1 base at J; junction bases unmatched: 4. Germline V lookup: CDR1 SGDLS, CDR2 YYNGEE.

The rearrangement uses TRBV4-1 and TRBJ1-2; tentatively, D is TRBD1 (5 bases). CDR3 length: 14 amino acids. Per germline, CDR1 MGHRA and CDR2 YSYEKL. Trimming cost V 2 bases and J 3 bases, with 10 bases left between them. The CDR3 is CASSQPGGDYGYTF. In nucleotides, the CDR3 is TGCGCCAGCAGCCAACCTGGGGGGGACTATGGCTACACCTTC.

V and J are TRBV27 and TRBJ2-1, with 11 bases matching TRBD2. Germline V gives CDR1 MNHEY, CDR2 SMNVEV (reference sequence). The CDR3 runs to 22 residues. Trimming took 6 bases from V and 0 from J; bases not matched to a gene: 22. CDR3 coding DNA: TGTGCCAGCAGCATAACCCCCATTCTAGCGGGAGGTCTTTTTAGCTCCTACAATGAGCAGTTCTTC. Translating gives CASSITPILAGGLFSSYNEQFF.

This chain joins TRBV9 and TRBJ1-5; TRBD1 is a possible D gene (5 bases). V lost 7 bases and J lost 3, with 14 bases in between. CDR1 and CDR2 (germline): SGDLS, YYNGEE. This CDR3 contains 14 residues. In DNA form, the CDR3 reads TGTGCCAGCGGGCCAGGGCTATTCAATCAGCCCCAGCATTTT. This sequence encodes CASGPGLFNQPQHF.

The J gene is TRBJ1-4, the V gene TRBV6-5, with 7 bases identical to TRBD1. V dropped 6 bases and J dropped 3; count of bases not matched to a gene: 4. Germline V CDR1 and CDR2: MNHEY, SVGAGI. This CDR3 has 14 residues. CDR3 in DNA: TGTGCCAGCAGCCAGACAGGGCCTAATGAAAAACTGTTTTTT. Amino acid sequence: CASSQTGPNEKLFF.

This clone was observed a single time. The V call is TRBV4-2, the J call TRBJ1-2; D remains unclear. Germline lookup yields CDR1 LGHNA and CDR2 YNFKEQ. Trimming left V 0 bases short and J 7 bases short, with 18 bases between. CDR3 length equals 16 residues. DNA of the CDR3: TGTGCCAGCAGCCAAGATCTGGATAAGGGAGTGAGTGGCTACACCTTC. This translates into CASSQDLDKGVSGYTF.

As DNA, the CDR3 is TGTGCCAGCAGTTTTAGTAGGGAGGGACTAAACAATGAGCAGTTCTTC. Translation: CASSFSREGLNNEQFF. The gene calls are TRBV27 and TRBJ2-1; 7 bases line up with TRBD2. The CDR3 has 16 amino acids. The germline CDR1 and CDR2 sequences are MNHEY and SMNVEV (reference sequence). J was trimmed by 5 bases and V by 3 bases; bases with no gene match: 10.

J is TRBJ2-3 and V is TRBV27; the D is unclear. The germline gives CDR1 MNHEY, CDR2 SMNVEV (reference sequence). The CDR3 covers 12 residues. The V gene lost 3 bases and the J gene lost 2 bases, with 3 bases spanning the gap. The CDR3 protein is CASSFFTDTQYF. The CDR3 DNA is TGTGCCAGCAGTTTCTTCACAGATACGCAGTATTTT.

The gene calls are TRBV13 and TRBJ2-5, with TRBD2 identical over 7 bases. This CDR3 has 14 amino acids. The germline V gene encodes CDR1 PRHDT and CDR2 FYEKMQ (reference sequence). V trimming: 4 bases; J trimming: 5 bases; junction bases outside the gene matches: 7. The CDR3 protein is CASSSWTGGETQYF. In DNA, the CDR3 is TGTGCCAGCAGCTCTTGGACCGGGGGGGAGACCCAGTACTTC.

There are a few counts of this clone. The CDR3 loop reads CSALEGGTNEKLFF. CDR3 nucleotide sequence: TGCAGCGCCTTAGAGGGGGGGACTAATGAAAAACTGTTTTTT. The V and J genes are TRBV29-1 and TRBJ1-4; D may be TRBD1 (6 bases). Germline V CDR1 and CDR2: SQVTM, ANQGSEA. The length of the CDR3 is 14 residues. With 7 bases removed from V and 2 bases from J, the gap between germline ends came to 14 bases.

As concerns this clone: Within the sample, other DNA sequences also encode this same CDR3. The chain is built from TRBV2 and TRBJ1-5; 7 bases map to TRBD1. The trim removed 4 bases at V and 0 bases at J, leaving 0 bases unmatched. The CDR3 loop spans 14 amino acids. CDR1 SNHLY and CDR2 FYNNEI come from the germline V gene. Here the CDR3 reads CASSGTGSNQPQHF. For the CDR3, the DNA is TGTGCCAGCAGTGGGACAGGTAGCAATCAGCCCCAGCATTTT. The entire variable domain, with the rest obtained from reference TRBV2 and TRBJ1-5, is as follows: EPEVTQTPSHQVTQMGQEVILRCVPISNHLYFYWYRQILGQKVEFLVSFYNNEISEKSEIFDDQFSVERPDGSNFTLKIRSTKLEDSAMYFCASSGTGSNQPQHFGDGTRLSIL.

The V call is TRBV18, the J call TRBJ2-7, with D tentatively TRBD1 (6 bases). Germline V CDR1 and CDR2: KGHSH, LQKENI. This CDR3 spans 16 amino acids. V was trimmed by 3 bases and J by 2 bases, leaving 17 bases between them. The CDR3 here is CASSPDPGAGAYEQYF. CDR3 nucleotides: TGTGCCAGCTCACCCGACCCAGGGGCGGGTGCCTACGAGCAGTACTTC.

V and J are TRBV7-8 and TRBJ2-1, with 10 bases that match TRBD2. CDR1 is SGHVS and CDR2 is FQNEAQ in the germline V gene. The junction had 11 bases not matched to a gene; V was cut back by 4 bases and J by 5 bases. The CDR3 has 17 amino acids. The CDR3 DNA follows: TGTGCCAGCAGCTACCGGACTAGCGGAACCACCGACAATGAGCAGTTCTTC. Translated: CASSYRTSGTTDNEQFF. Full variable domain (rest looked up from reference TRBV7-8 and TRBJ2-1): GAGVSQSPRYKVAKRGQDVALRCDPISGHVSLFWYQQALGQGPEFLTYFQNEAQLDKSGLPSDRFFAERPEGSVSTLKIQRTQQEDSAVYLCASSYRTSGTTDNEQFFGPGTRLTVL.

V gene TRBV5-1 combines with J gene TRBJ2-1; the D gene is possibly TRBD1 (6 bases). This CDR3 spans 15 amino acids. With 6 bases removed from V and 3 bases from J, the gap between germline ends came to 16 bases. Germline assignment: CDR1 SGHRS and CDR2 YFSETQ. The CDR3 DNA follows: TGCGCCAGCATGCGAGAGGGGGATGTCTACAATGAGCAGTTCTTC. Its translation: CASMREGDVYNEQFF.

The chain carries TRBV6-6 and TRBJ2-5, with TRBD1 matching over 8 bases. This CDR3 is 13 amino acids long. V lost 8 bases and J lost 1; bases outside the gene matches: 3. CDR1 and CDR2 from the germline V gene are MNHNY and SVGAGI (reference sequence). CDR3 residues: CASLGQGQETQYF. In DNA form, the CDR3 reads TGTGCCAGCCTCGGACAGGGCCAAGAGACCCAGTACTTC.

This clone was counted between two and nine times. This chain connects TRBV27 to TRBJ2-1, with 9 bases matching TRBD2. The CDR3 runs to 15 residues. Germline CDR1 reads MNHEY; CDR2 reads SMNVEV (reference sequence). Trimming at V came to 6 bases and at J to 2 bases, leaving 5 bases not matched to a gene. The CDR3 DNA is TGTGCCAGCAGAAAACTAGCGGGTGCCTACAATGAGCAGTTCTTC. This sequence encodes CASRKLAGAYNEQFF.

The sample holds a few counts of this clone. The gene calls are TRBV9 and TRBJ1-1, with 7 bases that match TRBD1. Germline loops: CDR1 SGDLS, CDR2 YYNGEE. This CDR3 is 14 amino acids long. V lost 3 bases to trimming and J lost 11 bases; unmatched junction nucleotides: 13. The CDR3 DNA reads TGTGCCAGCAGCGGTCCGACGGAGACAGGGTTTGCTTTCTTT. This translates into CASSGPTETGFAFF.

This clone was recorded only once. This sample includes further DNA sequences coding for the same CDR3. The chain has TRBV18 and TRBJ2-3, with TRBD2 matching over 8 bases. CDR1 is KGHSH, CDR2 LQKENI, per germline. V trimming: 6 bases; J trimming: 1 base; junction bases outside the gene matches: 6. The CDR3 consists of 15 residues. The CDR3 reads CASSPGLARTDTQYF. The CDR3 coding sequence is TGTGCCAGCTCGCCAGGACTAGCCCGCACAGATACGCAGTATTTT.

The chain couples TRBV5-1 to TRBJ2-2; weak D call: TRBD2 (5 bases). V was pared by 4 bases and J by 1 base, with 20 bases between. Germline V gene sequence: CDR1 SGHRS, CDR2 YFSETQ. This CDR3 region has 18 residues. The CDR3 DNA sequence: TGCGCCAGCAGCCCATGGACCCCTGTCGGGGTGAACACCGGGGAGCTGTTTTTT. Protein: CASSPWTPVGVNTGELFF.